This T cell receptor beta chain was sequenced during a study of somatic mutations in cytotoxic T cells in rheumatoid arthritis. V was trimmed by 0 bases and J by 0 bases, leaving 5 bases between them. CDR3 length equals 14 residues. Germline-derived CDR1 and CDR2 are LGHNA and YNFKEQ. Profiling relied on immunoSEQ multiplex PCR, and the TCRdb table lists in-frame clones only, not all of them. The table includes several thousand clones, 75% to 80% detected once. The chain is built from TRBV4-2 and TRBJ1-1; D ambiguous. The sample was CD8+ T cells sorted from blood. The clonotype comes from an adult with rheumatoid arthritis. CDR3 region: CASSQERLNTEAFF. CDR3 DNA: TGTGCCAGCAGCCAAGAGAGGTTGAACACTGAAGCTTTCTTT.